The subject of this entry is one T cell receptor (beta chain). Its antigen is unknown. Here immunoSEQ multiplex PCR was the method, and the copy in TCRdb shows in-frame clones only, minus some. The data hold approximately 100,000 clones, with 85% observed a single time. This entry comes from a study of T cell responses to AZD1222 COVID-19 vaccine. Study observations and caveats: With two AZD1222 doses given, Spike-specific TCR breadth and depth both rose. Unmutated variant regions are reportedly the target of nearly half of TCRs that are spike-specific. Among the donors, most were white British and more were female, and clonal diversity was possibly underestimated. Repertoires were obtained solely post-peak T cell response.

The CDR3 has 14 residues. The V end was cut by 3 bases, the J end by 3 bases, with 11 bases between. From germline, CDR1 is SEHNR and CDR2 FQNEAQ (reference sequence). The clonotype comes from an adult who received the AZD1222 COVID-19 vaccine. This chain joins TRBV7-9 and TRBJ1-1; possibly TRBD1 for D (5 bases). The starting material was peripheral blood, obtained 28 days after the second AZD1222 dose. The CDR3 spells CASSLGDGDTEAFF. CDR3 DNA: TGTGCCAGCAGCTTGGGGGACGGTGACACTGAAGCTTTCTTT.